This T cell receptor (beta chain) emerged from a study of early T cells in non-severe SARS-CoV-2 infection (dated by TCRdb to about 2021). With respect to the entire study: Bulk RNA from unsorted whole blood was used for TCR sequencing, so alpha and beta chains could not be paired.

This was a case-control study nested in a cohort of healthcare workers in London, UK, who had nasopharyngeal swab PCR tests and blood samples taken every week. Healthcare workers were enrolled in the week of the UK lockdown, from 23 to 31 March 2020, and were followed every week for up to roughly 15 weeks. Receptors were amplified or captured by 5' RACE. The sample was run on a NextSeq 500. In the TCR library protocol, unique molecular identifiers were attached to individual cDNA molecules to correct for PCR bias and sequencing error. TCR alpha and beta chains were both sequenced, and the abundances of alpha and beta sequences in each sample were closely correlated with each other. As for the original processing: V gene, J gene and CDR3 annotation of TCR sequences was performed with Decombinator V4. Expanded TCRs were defined as changing significantly between any two time points under a Poisson model with p below 0.0001. Abundances of TCRs were expressed as counts per million after normalisation to the total number of TCRs sequenced in each sample. MAIT TCRs were defined by TRAV1-2 paired with TRAJ12, TRAJ20 or TRAJ33, and iNKT TCRs by TRAV10 paired with TRAJ18. A search of VDJdb, accessed on 1 November 2021, was run for TCRs annotated to CMV, EBV and SARS-CoV-2, with TCRs annotated for multiple antigens excluded. TCRdb's own reprocessing of the public reads used fastp at Q25 and MiXCR and kept productive beta chains. A single entry per CDR3 protein holds the most common genes and DNA from its merged rows. The V and J calls and clone size are TCRdb's, not the authors'. The sample table holds 45,000 to 55,000 distinct CDR3 sequences, of which around 6.9% were seen once. Of the sample, roughly 2.8% falls within the top ten clones.

In the germline V gene, CDR1 corresponds to SGHVS and CDR2 to FNYEAQ. The CDR3 goes from the cysteine to the phenylalanine over 14 residues. The only DNA kept is the CDR3, 42 bases in frame from the first base. After removal of 5 bases from V and 4 bases from J, the junction retains 2 bases not matched to a gene. Summary of the overall study and its limitations: VDJdb matching was skewed toward anti-spike CD8 responses and likely underestimated virus-specific expansions, missing private and CD4 specificities.

Regarding this clonotype: Its antigen is not yet known. Per-nucleotide qualities are absent, and no much larger clonotype sits a single base away.

The sequence came from an adult who was a healthcare worker with PCR-confirmed SARS-CoV-2 infection or an uninfected control (not recorded which). This sample comprised whole blood, obtained at baseline. The rearrangement joined TRBV7-6 to TRBJ2-3; the junction holds 11 bases that match TRBD2. The nucleotides are TGTGCCAGCAGCGGGACTAGCGGTGCAGATACGCAGTATTTT. Its coded protein is CASSGTSGADTQYF.